This T cell receptor beta chain was identified in a study of blood T cell repertoires in COVID-19. Original methodology: Nucleated cell counts were estimated from reference gene primer amplification. Generated by immunoSEQ multiplex PCR, the TCRdb table keeps only in-frame clones and is missing some. That table furnishes V, J and clone size, whereas the DNA furnished D and trimming. The sample holds about 60,000 clones, around 91% seen once. The CDR3 runs to 13 residues. Germline lookup yields CDR1 SGHTA and CDR2 FQGTGA. With 5 bases removed from V and 0 bases from J, the gap between germline ends came to 7 bases.

This TCR came from a man aged 55 to 69 with active COVID-19. Sequenced material: peripheral blood. The chain has TRBV7-3 and TRBJ1-1; a possible D gene is TRBD1 (5 bases). The CDR3: CASSAGMNTEAFF. For the CDR3, the DNA is TGTGCCAGCAGCGCAGGGATGAACACTGAAGCTTTCTTT.